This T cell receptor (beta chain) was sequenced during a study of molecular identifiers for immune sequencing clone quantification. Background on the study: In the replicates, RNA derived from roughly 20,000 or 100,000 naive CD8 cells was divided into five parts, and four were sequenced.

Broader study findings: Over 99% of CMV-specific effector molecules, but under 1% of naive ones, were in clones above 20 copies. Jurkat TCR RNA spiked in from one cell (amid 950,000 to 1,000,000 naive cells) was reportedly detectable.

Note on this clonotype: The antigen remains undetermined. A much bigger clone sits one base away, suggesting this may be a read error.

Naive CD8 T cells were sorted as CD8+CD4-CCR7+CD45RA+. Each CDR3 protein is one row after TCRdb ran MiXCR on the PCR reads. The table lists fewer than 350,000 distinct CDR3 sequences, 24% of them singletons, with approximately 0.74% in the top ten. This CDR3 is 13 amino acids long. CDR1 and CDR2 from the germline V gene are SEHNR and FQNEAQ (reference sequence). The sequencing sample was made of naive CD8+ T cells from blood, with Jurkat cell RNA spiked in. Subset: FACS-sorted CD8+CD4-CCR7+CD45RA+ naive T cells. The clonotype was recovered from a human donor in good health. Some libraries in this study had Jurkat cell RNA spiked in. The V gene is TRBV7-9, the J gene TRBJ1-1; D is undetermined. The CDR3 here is CASSLASGTEALF. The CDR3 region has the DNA TGTGCCAGCAGCTTAGCGTCGGGTACTGAAGCTCTCTTT.